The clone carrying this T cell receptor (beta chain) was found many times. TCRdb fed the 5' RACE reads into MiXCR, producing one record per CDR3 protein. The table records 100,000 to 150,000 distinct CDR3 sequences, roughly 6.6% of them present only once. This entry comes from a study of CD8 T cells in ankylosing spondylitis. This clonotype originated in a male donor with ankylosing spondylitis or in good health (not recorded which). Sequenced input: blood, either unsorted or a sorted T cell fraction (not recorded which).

As DNA, the CDR3 is TGCGCCAGCAGCGAGGACAGGGACGAGCAGTACTTC. This codes for CASSEDRDEQYF. The chain recombines TRBV5-1 with TRBJ2-7, with TRBD1 matching over 8 bases. CDR1 is SGHRS, CDR2 YFSETQ, per germline. Trimming took 4 bases from V and 5 from J; bases not matched to a gene: 2. The CDR3 totals 12 residues. The full variable domain, rest sourced from reference TRBV5-1 and TRBJ2-7, is KAGVTQTPRYLIKTRGQQVTLSCSPISGHRSVSWYQQTPGQGLQFLFEYFSETQRNKGNFPGRFSGRQFSNSRSEMNVSTLELGDSALYLCASSEDRDEQYFGPGTRLTVT.